These 23 T cell receptor beta chains were all obtained from the same sample, sequenced in a study of blood T cells in healthy people across ages. PCR was performed a second time for 7 to 11 cycles using a sample-barcoded 5' primer and a J-beta primer mix. One entry per CDR3 protein results from TCRdb running MiXCR on the 5' RACE reads. Among about 780,000 distinct CDR3 sequences listed, about half were seen once. Sequenced sample: blood. Every receptor here comes from a man older than 75 in good health.

The genes are TRBV7-2 and TRBJ2-1, with D unresolved. The CDR3 runs to 16 residues. Trimming removed 1 base at V and 3 bases at J, with 13 bases between. Germline V gene lookup returns CDR1 SGHTA and CDR2 FQGNSA. As DNA, the CDR3 is TGTGCCAGCAGCTTAGACCCTAGTGGGGTCTACAATGAGCAGTTCTTC. Protein sequence: CASSLDPSGVYNEQFF.

This clonotype appeared once. The junction does not match germline at one end; this may be a read error. The chain carries TRBV13 and TRBJ1-1; a possible D gene is TRBD1 (5 bases). Germline CDR1 PRHDT, CDR2 FYEKMQ (reference sequence). This CDR3 comprises 14 residues. CDR3 bases: TGTGCCAGCAGCTTAGCAGGGTCGAACACTCAAGCTTTCTTT. Its protein is CASSLAGSNTQAFF.

The J gene is TRBJ2-1, the V gene TRBV2; the match to TRBD1 covers 9 bases. CDR3 length: 15 amino acids. Germline trimming cut 3 bases from V and 3 bases from J; bases unmatched to any gene: 3. Germline CDR1 and CDR2: SNHLY and FYNNEI. Here the CDR3 DNA reads TGTGCCAGCAGTGACCCGGGACAGGGCTACAATGAGCAGTTCTTC. Protein product: CASSDPGQGYNEQFF. The full variable domain, in which reference TRBV2 and TRBJ2-1 provide the parts outside the CDR3, is EPEVTQTPSHQVTQMGQEVILRCVPISNHLYFYWYRQILGQKVEFLVSFYNNEISEKSEIFDDQFSVERPDGSNFTLKIRSTKLEDSAMYFCASSDPGQGYNEQFFGPGTRLTVL.

This chain uses TRBV24-1 with TRBJ2-1, with D perhaps being TRBD1 or TRBD2 (5 bases each). This CDR3 has 16 amino acids. Germline loops: CDR1 KGHDR, CDR2 SFDVKD. The V and J ends lost 5 bases and 2 bases respectively, with 15 bases between them. CDR3 nucleotides: TGTGCCACCAGTGGCCGGGACGGGGCCACCTACAATGAGCAGTTCTTC. This gives the protein CATSGRDGATYNEQFF.

This clonotype was detected only a few times. The chain links TRBV20-1 to TRBJ2-3, with 9 positions matching TRBD2. Germline V gene lookup returns CDR1 DFQATT and CDR2 SNEGSKA (reference sequence). V lost 5 bases, J lost 2 bases, and 8 bases stayed unmatched. The CDR3 sequence is 15 residues long. CDR3 protein: CSALTSGPITDTQYF. The CDR3 coding sequence is TGCAGTGCTCTAACTAGCGGGCCCATCACAGATACGCAGTATTTT.

This chain connects TRBV15 to TRBJ2-5; 9 bases map to TRBD2. V shed 0 bases, J shed 2 bases, and the junction held 4 bases outside the gene matches. The germline CDR1 and CDR2 sequences are LNHNV and YYDKDF (reference sequence). The length of the CDR3 is 16 residues. The CDR3 loop is CATSRDLAGLQETQYF. CDR3 DNA sequence: TGTGCCACCAGCAGAGATCTAGCGGGATTACAAGAGACCCAGTACTTC.

V usage is TRBV9 and J usage is TRBJ2-7; the match to TRBD2 covers 9 bases. The V and J ends lost 4 bases and 2 bases, in that order; junction bases with no gene match: 10. Germline V gives CDR1 SGDLS, CDR2 YYNGEE. This CDR3 is 16 amino acids long. The CDR3: CASSPSGTSSPYEQYF. CDR3 nucleotide sequence: TGTGCCAGCAGCCCTTCCGGGACTAGCAGCCCCTACGAGCAGTACTTC.

A word on this clonotype: This may arise from a read error, as a much more abundant clone is one base away. The chain recombines TRBV7-3 with TRBJ2-1; no clear D gene. CDR1 is SGHTA, CDR2 FQGTGA, per germline. Trimming took 7 bases from V and 0 from J, leaving 13 bases between them. The CDR3 is 15 residues long. This chain's CDR3 is CASTHHSSSYNEQFF. The CDR3 bases are TGTGCCAGCACCCATCATAGCAGCTCCTACAATGAGCAGTTCTTC. Complete variable domain (other parts from reference TRBV7-3 and TRBJ2-1): GAGVSQTPSNKVTEKGKYVELRCDPISGHTALYWYRQSLGQGPEFLIYFQGTGAADDSGLPNDRFFAVRPEGSVSTLKIQRTERGDSAVYLCASTHHSSSYNEQFFGPGTRLTVL.

This clonotype was seen a few times. V usage is TRBV20-1 and J usage is TRBJ2-7, with D possibly matching TRBD2 (5 bases). With the DNA end fitting TRBJ2-5 better, the J assignment may be wrong. The length of the CDR3 is 12 residues. CDR1 is DFQATT, CDR2 SNEGSKA, per germline (reference sequence). The CDR3 DNA follows: TGCAGTGCTACGAGGGATCTAGAGACCCAGTACTTC. Amino acids: CSATRDLETQYF.

CDR3 bases: TGTGCCAGCCGGGGCTTTGACAGGGTGGATGGCTACACCTTC. It encodes CASRGFDRVDGYTF. The rearrangement links TRBV27 to TRBJ1-2, with TRBD1 identical over 7 bases. CDR1 is MNHEY, CDR2 SMNVEV, per germline (reference sequence). The CDR3 spans 14 residues. Germline trimming cut 8 bases from V and 6 bases from J; bases unmatched to any gene: 12.

The chain is built from TRBV14 and TRBJ1-1, with unresolved D. Trimming left V 3 bases short and J 1 base short, with 9 bases between. The CDR3 length is 14 residues. Germline CDR1 reads SGHDN; CDR2 reads FVKESK. Here the CDR3 DNA reads TGTGCCAGCAGCCAGCCTCTTTCGAACACTGAAGCTTTCTTT. It yields the protein CASSQPLSNTEAFF.

This chain uses TRBV5-1 with TRBJ2-1; tentative D call: TRBD1 (5 bases). Trimming cost V 0 bases and J 4 bases, with 20 bases left between them. CDR3 length equals 18 residues. CDR1 is SGHRS, CDR2 YFSETQ, per germline. The CDR3 loop is CASSLAVFRTNIYNEQFF. The CDR3 bases are TGCGCCAGCAGCTTGGCGGTTTTCCGGACAAACATTTACAATGAGCAGTTCTTC.

Note on this clonotype: The junction departs from germline at one end; a sequencing error may be responsible. The chain combines TRBV20-1 with TRBJ2-7, with 7 positions matching TRBD2. The DNA end lines up better with TRBJ2-5; the J call may be wrong. This CDR3 contains 14 residues. The germline CDR1 and CDR2 sequences are DFQATT and SNEGSKA (reference sequence). The CDR3 loop reads CSAPQAGVQGTQYF. Written as DNA, the CDR3 is TGCAGTGCCCCCCAGGCGGGAGTTCAAGGGACCCAGTACTTC.

The chain couples TRBV6-1 to TRBJ2-5, with TRBD2 identical over 11 bases. The CDR3 has 16 amino acids. Germline trimming cut 4 bases from V and 0 bases from J; bases unmatched to any gene: 4. The germline gives CDR1 MNHNS, CDR2 SASEGT. The CDR3 DNA sequence: TGTGCCAGCAGTGGTCCGGGACTAGCGGACCAAGAGACCCAGTACTTC. As protein: CASSGPGLADQETQYF.

This clonotype was seen a handful of times. The chain has TRBV10-3 and TRBJ2-1; 10 nucleotides match TRBD2. Per the germline V gene, CDR1 is ENHRY and CDR2 is SYGVKD. J lost 5 bases, V lost 6 bases, and 1 base had no gene match. The CDR3 runs 13 residues. DNA for the CDR3: TGTGCCATCAGGGGACTAGCGAACAATGAGCAGTTCTTC. Amino acid sequence: CAIRGLANNEQFF.

The chain is built from TRBV12-3 or TRBV12-4 and TRBJ2-5; 10 nucleotides agree with TRBD1. V gave up 4 bases and J gave up 2 bases; unmatched junction bases: 7. The CDR3 loop spans 16 amino acids. The CDR3 coding sequence is TGTGCCAGCAGTTCAGGGACAGGGGCGCGGCAAGAGACCCAGTACTTC. This gives the protein CASSSGTGARQETQYF.

This clonotype was seen just once. V and J are TRBV7-2 and TRBJ2-7, with 7 bases matching TRBD2. V trimming: 8 bases; J trimming: 3 bases; junction bases outside the gene matches: 13. CDR1 is SGHTA and CDR2 is FQGNSA in the germline V gene. The CDR3 length is 15 residues. The CDR3 protein is CASGPEGRGFYEQYF. CDR3 sequence (DNA): TGTGCCAGCGGCCCCGAGGGGAGGGGCTTCTACGAGCAGTACTTC.

The V and J genes are TRBV27 and TRBJ1-2, with 10 positions matching TRBD1. This CDR3 is built from 14 residues. The germline V gene has CDR1 MNHEY and CDR2 SMNVEV (reference sequence). V was clipped by 5 bases and J by 4 bases; unmatched bases: 4. Here the CDR3 reads CASSRQGAGYGYTF. CDR3 DNA: TGTGCCAGCAGTAGACAGGGGGCAGGCTATGGCTACACCTTC.

The genes are TRBV9 and TRBJ2-7, with 8 bases fitting TRBD2. The CDR3 consists of 15 residues. The V gene end was trimmed by 0 bases and the J gene end by 7 bases; junction bases not matched to a gene: 9. Germline CDR1 is SGDLS and CDR2 is YYNGEE. CDR3 DNA sequence: TGTGCCAGCAGCGTAGAACTAGCGGCGTTAGATGAGCAGTACTTC. Protein sequence: CASSVELAALDEQYF.

J is TRBJ1-2 and V is TRBV7-8; 11 bases line up with TRBD1. After removal of 5 bases from V and 4 bases from J, the junction contained 6 bases not matched to a gene. Germline CDR1 and CDR2: SGHVS and FQNEAQ. The CDR3 extends over 15 amino acids. The CDR3 protein is CASSLDRGQGYGYTF. CDR3 sequence (DNA): TGTGCCAGCAGCCTGGACAGGGGGCAGGGCTATGGCTACACCTTC. Full variable domain (missing parts from reference TRBV7-8 and TRBJ1-2): GAGVSQSPRYKVAKRGQDVALRCDPISGHVSLFWYQQALGQGPEFLTYFQNEAQLDKSGLPSDRFFAERPEGSVSTLKIQRTQQEDSAVYLCASSLDRGQGYGYTFGSGTRLTVV.

This clonotype was found many times. The V gene is TRBV9, the J gene TRBJ2-3; 7 bases are shared with TRBD2. With V trimmed by 4 bases and J by 2 bases, 7 bases remained unmatched. CDR3 length equals 15 residues. Germline values: CDR1 SGDLS, CDR2 YYNGEE. For the CDR3, the DNA is TGTGCCAGCAGCCCTCAGCGGGATTACACAGATACGCAGTATTTT. This translates into CASSPQRDYTDTQYF.

This clonotype came up once. V gene TRBV27 combines with J gene TRBJ2-1, with 11 bases identical to TRBD2. The V gene's germline CDR1 is MNHEY and CDR2 SMNVEV (reference sequence). Losses at the gene ends were 4 bases for V and 8 bases for J; bases not matched to a gene: 7. The CDR3 covers 15 residues. As DNA, the CDR3 is TGTGCCAGCAGTTCCATGACTAGCGGGATGCATGAGCAGTTCTTC. Protein product: CASSSMTSGMHEQFF.

This chain joins TRBV21-1 and TRBJ2-1; the table's D call, TRBD1, was not checked against the DNA. TRBV21-1 is given as a pseudogene. The CDR3 runs to 15 residues. The CDR3, as DNA: TGTGCCAGCAATCCTCGGACCAGGGTGTGGAATGAGCAGTTCTTC. It yields the protein CASNPRTRVWNEQFF.